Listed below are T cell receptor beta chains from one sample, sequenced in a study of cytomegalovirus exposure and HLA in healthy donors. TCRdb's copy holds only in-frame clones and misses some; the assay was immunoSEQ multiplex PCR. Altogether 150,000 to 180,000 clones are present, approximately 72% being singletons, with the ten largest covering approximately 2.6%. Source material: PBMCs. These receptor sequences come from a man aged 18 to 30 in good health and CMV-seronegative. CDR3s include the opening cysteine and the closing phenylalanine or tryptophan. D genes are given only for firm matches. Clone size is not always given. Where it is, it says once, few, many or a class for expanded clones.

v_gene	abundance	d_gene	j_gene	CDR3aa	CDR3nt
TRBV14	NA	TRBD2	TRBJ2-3	CASSQRASGNTDTQYF	TGTGCCAGCTCACAAAGGGCTAGCGGCAACACAGATACGCAGTATTTT
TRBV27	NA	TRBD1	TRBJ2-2	CASSTRRTGETGELFF	TGTGCCAGCAGTACTAGACGGACAGGGGAAACCGGGGAGCTGTTTTTT
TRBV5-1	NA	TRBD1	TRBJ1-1	CASSWGQGDTEAFF	TGCGCCAGCAGCTGGGGACAGGGCGACACTGAAGCTTTCTTT
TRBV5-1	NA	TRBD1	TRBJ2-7	CASSAMGTVNSEQYF	TGCGCCAGCAGCGCAATGGGGACAGTTAACAGCGAGCAGTACTTC
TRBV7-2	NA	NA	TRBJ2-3	CASAWGGGADTQYF	TGTGCCAGCGCCTGGGGCGGAGGGGCAGATACGCAGTATTTT
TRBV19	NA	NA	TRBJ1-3	CASSPSRPRNTIYF	TGTGCCAGTTCTCCGAGTCGTCCTAGAAACACCATATATTTT
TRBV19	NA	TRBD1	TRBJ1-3	CASSMTGSGNTIYF	TGTGCCAGTAGTATGACAGGGTCTGGAAACACCATATATTTT
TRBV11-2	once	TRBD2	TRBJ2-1	CASSLVGMAGGLYNEQFF	TGTGCCAGCAGCTTAGTCGGGATGGCGGGGGGCCTATACAATGAGCAGTTCTTC
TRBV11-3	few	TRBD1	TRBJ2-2	CASSRTGALNTGELFF	TGTGCCAGCAGCCGGACAGGGGCCCTCAACACCGGGGAGCTGTTTTTT
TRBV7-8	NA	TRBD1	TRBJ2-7	CASSLGRDSATEQYF	TGTGCCAGCAGCTTGGGTCGGGACAGTGCAACCGAGCAGTACTTC
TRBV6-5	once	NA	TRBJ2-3	CASSPQITDTQYF	TGTGCCAGCAGTCCCCAGATCACAGATACGCAGTATTTT
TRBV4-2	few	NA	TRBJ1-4	CASSQDPGQTLFF	TGTGCCAGCAGCCAAGATCCCGGTCAGACTCTGTTTTTT
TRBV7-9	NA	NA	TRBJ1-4	CASSGGFNEKLFF	TGTGCCAGCAGCGGAGGATTTAATGAAAAACTGTTTTTT
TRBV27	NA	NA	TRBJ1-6	CASSLFGSSYNSPLHF	TGTGCCAGCAGTTTATTTGGGAGCTCCTATAATTCACCCCTCCACTTT
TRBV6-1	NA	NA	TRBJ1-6	CASSDRATPAESPLHF	TGTGCCAGCAGTGACCGAGCGACCCCAGCGGAATCACCCCTCCACTTT
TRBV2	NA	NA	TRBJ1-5	CASSEPGGALSNQPQHF	TGTGCCAGCAGTGAACCGGGGGGGGCGCTTAGCAATCAGCCCCAGCATTTT
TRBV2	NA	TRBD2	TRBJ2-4	CAWGRGGASKNIQYF	TGTGCCTGGGGGCGGGGGGGGGCTTCCAAAAACATTCAGTACTTC
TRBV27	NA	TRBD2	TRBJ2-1	CASSWTSPNEQFF	TGTGCCAGCAGTTGGACTAGCCCCAATGAGCAGTTCTTC
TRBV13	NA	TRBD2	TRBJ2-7	CASSRLAGGHEQYF	TGTGCCAGCAGCCGACTAGCGGGGGGACACGAGCAGTACTTC
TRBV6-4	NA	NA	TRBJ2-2	CASSPSTTGELFF	TGTGCCAGCAGCCCTAGCACCACCGGGGAGCTGTTTTTT
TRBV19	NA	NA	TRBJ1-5	CASSIRGGSNQPQHF	TGTGCCAGTAGTATCCGAGGAGGGAGCAATCAGCCCCAGCATTTT
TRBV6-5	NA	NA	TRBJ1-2	CASSYSAEPNYGYTF	TGTGCCAGCAGTTACTCTGCGGAACCTAACTATGGCTACACCTTC
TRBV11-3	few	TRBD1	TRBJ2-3	CASSRQGGISTDTQYF	TGTGCCAGCAGCCGACAGGGGGGGATTAGCACAGATACGCAGTATTTT
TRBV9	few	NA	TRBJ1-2	CASSVSTTYGYTF	TGTGCCAGCAGCGTCTCTACTACCTATGGCTACACCTTC
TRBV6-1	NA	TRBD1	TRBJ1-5	CASSEGTGGWGNQPQHF	TGTGCCAGCAGTGAGGGGACAGGGGGCTGGGGCAATCAGCCCCAGCATTTT
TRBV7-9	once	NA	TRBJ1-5	CASSPGWEDQPQHF	TGTGCCAGCAGCCCCGGGTGGGAGGATCAGCCCCAGCATTTT
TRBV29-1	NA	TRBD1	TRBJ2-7	CSVLTGVYEQYF	TGCAGCGTGCTTACAGGGGTTTACGAGCAGTACTTC
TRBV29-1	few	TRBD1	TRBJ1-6	CSVEEGQGSPLHF	TGCAGCGTTGAGGAGGGACAGGGTTCACCCCTCCACTTT
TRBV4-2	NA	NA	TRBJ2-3	CASSQDSLASDTQYF	TGTGCCAGCAGCCAAGATTCTTTAGCTTCAGATACGCAGTATTTT
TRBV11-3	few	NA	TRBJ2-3	CASSSGGSGTQYF	TGTGCCAGCAGCTCGGGGGGCTCCGGGACGCAGTATTTT
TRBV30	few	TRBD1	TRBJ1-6	CASSYPGTVNSPLHF	TGTGCCTCTTCTTACCCCGGGACAGTAAATTCACCCCTCCACTTT
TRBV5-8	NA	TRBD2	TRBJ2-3	CASSLAVLAGATDTQYF	TGTGCCAGCAGCTTGGCCGTACTAGCGGGGGCCACAGATACGCAGTATTTT
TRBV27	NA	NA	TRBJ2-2	CASRPPRGLNTGELFF	TGTGCCAGCCGCCCGCCCAGGGGTTTGAACACCGGGGAGCTGTTTTTT
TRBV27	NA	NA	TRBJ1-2	CASSTRPQDGYTF	TGTGCCAGCAGTACCCGGCCCCAGGATGGCTACACCTTC
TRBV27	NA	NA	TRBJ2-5	CASQGGQETQYF	TGTGCCAGCCAGGGGGGTCAAGAGACCCAGTACTTC
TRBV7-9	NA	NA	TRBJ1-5	CASSSRGDQPQHF	TGTGCCAGCAGCTCCAGGGGTGATCAGCCCCAGCATTTT
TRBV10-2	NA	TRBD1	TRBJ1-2	CASSGLGQGGYGYTF	TGCGCCAGCAGTGGACTAGGACAGGGGGGCTATGGCTACACCTTC